These T cell receptor beta chains were read from a single sample in a study of blood T cell repertoires in COVID-19. This table comes from immunoSEQ multiplex PCR, and its TCRdb copy is limited to in-frame clones, with some not included. Seen here are more than 45,000 clones, about nine tenths observed once, and the top ten hold 13% to 15%. The sample comprised peripheral blood. These receptors were taken from a man in his 70s with acute or convalescent COVID-19. Both conserved end residues are part of each CDR3. D genes are given only for firm matches. The size entry is marked missing in some rows and otherwise reads once, few, many or a size class.

j_gene,v_gene,abundance,d_gene,CDR3nt,CDR3aa
TRBJ2-7,TRBV30,once,TRBD1,TGTGCCTGGAGTACCGGGACAGGAGCCTACGAGCAGTACTTC,CAWSTGTGAYEQYF
TRBJ2-7,TRBV5-4,.,TRBD1,TGTGCCAGCAGCAGACAGGGGCTCAACGAGCAGTACTTC,CASSRQGLNEQYF
TRBJ2-3,TRBV5-1,.,.,TGCGCCAGCAGGCCATCAACGGGGGGCCGCGCAGATACGCAGTATTTT,CASRPSTGGRADTQYF
TRBJ2-6,TRBV5-1,few,.,TGCGCCAGCAGCTTCTGGGGCCAGAGCTCTGGGGCCAACGTCCTGACTTTC,CASSFWGQSSGANVLTF
TRBJ1-1,TRBV27,.,TRBD1,TGTGCCAGCCGGGAGACAGGGCTGTTCACTGAAGCTTTCTTT,CASRETGLFTEAFF
TRBJ2-5,TRBV7-8,few,TRBD1,TGTGCCAGCAGCTTTGTTGTGAGGACAGGGGGCATCATCGCGACCCAGTACTTC,CASSFVVRTGGIIATQYF
TRBJ2-3,TRBV5-4,.,TRBD2,TGTGCCAGCAGCCGGACTAGCGGGAGGAGCACAGATACGCAGTATTTT,CASSRTSGRSTDTQYF
TRBJ2-1,TRBV5-1,.,TRBD1,TGCGCCAGCACGACCCAGGGACAGGACTACAATGAGCAGTTCTTC,CASTTQGQDYNEQFF
TRBJ1-2,TRBV25-1,few,TRBD1,TGTGCCAGCAGTGAATATGGGGCAGGGGGACACTATGGCTACACCTTC,CASSEYGAGGHYGYTF
TRBJ2-4,TRBV7-2,.,TRBD1,TGTGCCAGCAGCTTAGCGTGGGACAGGGTATCCAAAAACATTCAGTACTTC,CASSLAWDRVSKNIQYF
TRBJ1-5,TRBV6-2/TRBV6-3,.,TRBD1,TGTGCCAGCAGTGCCATGGGACAGCGAGATCAGCCCCAGCATTTT,CASSAMGQRDQPQHF
TRBJ2-2,TRBV5-6,.,.,TGTGCCAGCAGCGGAAGAGGAGTTCCCTCCGGGGAGCTGTTTTTT,CASSGRGVPSGELFF
TRBJ1-6,TRBV18,.,TRBD1,TGTGCCAGCTCAACAGGGGGCAATTCACCCCTCCACTTT,CASSTGGNSPLHF
TRBJ1-2,TRBV6-4,.,TRBD1,TGTGCCAGCAGTTTGGGACAGGGATTTGGCTACACCTTC,CASSLGQGFGYTF
TRBJ2-5,TRBV11-2,.,TRBD1,TGTGCCAGCAGACCCGGGACAGGGGGCGTGGGGACCCAGTACTTC,CASRPGTGGVGTQYF
TRBJ1-6,TRBV5-1,.,TRBD1,TGCGCCAGCAGCTTAACACCGACAGGGCGCTCACCCCTCCACTTT,CASSLTPTGRSPLHF
TRBJ1-5,TRBV28,few,.,TGTGCCAGCAGTTTGTACGGTAGCAATCAGCCCCAGCATTTT,CASSLYGSNQPQHF
TRBJ1-4,TRBV7-9,few,TRBD1,TGTGCCAGCAGCTTAGGGACAGGGGGCGAAAAACTGTTTTTT,CASSLGTGGEKLFF
TRBJ1-5,TRBV19,.,TRBD1,TGTGCCAGTAGGGGACAGGGGAATCAGCCCCAGCATTTT,CASRGQGNQPQHF
TRBJ2-7,TRBV6-5,.,TRBD1,TGTGCCAGCAGCCCCCCAGGGGGCGCCTCCTACGAGCAGTACTTC,CASSPPGGASYEQYF
TRBJ1-2,TRBV9,.,.,TGTGCCAGCAGCCCAGAGATCCAGACAGGCTTCTATGGCTACACCTTC,CASSPEIQTGFYGYTF
TRBJ1-2,TRBV6-5,.,TRBD1,TGTGCCAGCAGTTACTCGGGACAGCCGGTTTATGGCTACACCTTC,CASSYSGQPVYGYTF
TRBJ2-5,TRBV24-1,.,.,TGTGCCACCAGTGTTAGAGGGCAGGAGACCCAGTACTTC,CATSVRGQETQYF
TRBJ1-1,TRBV13,once,.,TGTGCCAGCAGCTTCAGGGGCTCTGAAGCTTTCTTT,CASSFRGSEAFF
TRBJ2-7,TRBV4-1,.,TRBD1,TGCGCCAGCAGCCAAGGAGGGGGACAGGTGAAATCCTACGAGCAGTACTTC,CASSQGGGQVKSYEQYF
TRBJ1-2,TRBV6-2/TRBV6-3,few,.,TGTGCCAGCAGTTACTCGTCGGGGGGCGTCTATGGCTACACCTTC,CASSYSSGGVYGYTF
TRBJ1-2,TRBV28,.,.,TGTGCCAGCAGTACTACACGGGGATCCTATGGCTACACCTTC,CASSTTRGSYGYTF
TRBJ1-2,TRBV7-9,.,.,TGTGCCAGCAGCACACAGGCGGCAGGTGGCTACACCTTC,CASSTQAAGGYTF
TRBJ2-3,TRBV9,.,TRBD2,TGTGCCAGCAGCGTAGTTGCGGGGGGGCTATATACGCAGTATTTT,CASSVVAGGLYTQYF
TRBJ1-1,TRBV7-2,.,.,TGTGCCAGCAGCTTAGATAAGCAGGATTGGGCTTTCTTT,CASSLDKQDWAFF
TRBJ1-6,TRBV6-2/TRBV6-3,.,TRBD1,TGTGCCAGCAGCTTCGGAACCCGACAGGGCTCACCCCTCCACTTT,CASSFGTRQGSPLHF
TRBJ2-1,TRBV3-1/TRBV3-2,.,.,TGTGCCAGCAGCCCCTCTCTGAGCTCCTACAATGAGCAGTTCTTC,CASSPSLSSYNEQFF
TRBJ2-2,TRBV29-1,.,TRBD1,TGCAGCGTTGAAGATCGTTCGGTGCGACAGGGGAACACCGGGGAGCTGTTTTTT,CSVEDRSVRQGNTGELFF
TRBJ1-2,TRBV2,once,.,TGTGCCAGCAGTGTTGAGGCCTATGGCTACACCTTC,CASSVEAYGYTF
TRBJ1-2,TRBV30,.,.,TGTGCCTGGACGCAGGGAGGAGATGGCTACACCTTC,CAWTQGGDGYTF